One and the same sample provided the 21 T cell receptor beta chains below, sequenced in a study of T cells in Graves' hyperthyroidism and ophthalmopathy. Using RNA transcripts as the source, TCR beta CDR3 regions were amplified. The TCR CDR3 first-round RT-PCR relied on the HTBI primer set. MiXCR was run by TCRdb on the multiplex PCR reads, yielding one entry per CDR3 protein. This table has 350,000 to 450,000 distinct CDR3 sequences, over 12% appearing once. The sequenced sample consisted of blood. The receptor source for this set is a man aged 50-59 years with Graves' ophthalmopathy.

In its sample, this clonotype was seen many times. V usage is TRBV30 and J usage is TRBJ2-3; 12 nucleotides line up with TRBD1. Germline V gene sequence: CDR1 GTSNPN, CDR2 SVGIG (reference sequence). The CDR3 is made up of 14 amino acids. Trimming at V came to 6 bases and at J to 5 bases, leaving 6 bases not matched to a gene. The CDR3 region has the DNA TGTGCCTGTGGGGACAGGGGGCATGGAGATACGCAGTATTTT. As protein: CACGDRGHGDTQYF.

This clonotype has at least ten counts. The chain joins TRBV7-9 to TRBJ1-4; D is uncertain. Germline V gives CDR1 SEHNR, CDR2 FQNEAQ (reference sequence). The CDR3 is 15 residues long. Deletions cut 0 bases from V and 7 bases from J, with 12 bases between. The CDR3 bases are TGTGCCAGCAGCTTAGCCCAGATGACAACTGAAAAACTGTTTTTT. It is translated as CASSLAQMTTEKLFF.

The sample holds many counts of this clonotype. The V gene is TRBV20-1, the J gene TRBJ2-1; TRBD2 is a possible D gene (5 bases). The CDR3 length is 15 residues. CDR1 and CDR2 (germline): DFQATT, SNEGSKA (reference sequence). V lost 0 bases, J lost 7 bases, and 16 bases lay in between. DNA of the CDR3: TGCAGTGCTAGAGATTTTCGCCTAGCAAGGAATGAGCAGTTCTTC. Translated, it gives CSARDFRLARNEQFF.

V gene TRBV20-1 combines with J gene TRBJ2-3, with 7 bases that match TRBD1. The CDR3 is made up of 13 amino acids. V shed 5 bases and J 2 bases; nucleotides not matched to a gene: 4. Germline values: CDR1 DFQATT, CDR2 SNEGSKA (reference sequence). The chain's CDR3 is CSAGTAYTDTQYF. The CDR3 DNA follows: TGCAGTGCTGGGACAGCATACACAGATACGCAGTATTTT.

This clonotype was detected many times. The CDR3 here is CSASRPATSYNEQFF. The CDR3 DNA sequence: TGCAGTGCTAGCAGACCGGCCACCTCCTACAATGAGCAGTTCTTC. The rearrangement uses TRBV20-1 and TRBJ2-1; D remains ambiguous. The CDR3 runs 15 residues. Between the trimmed V and J ends, which lost 3 bases and 0 bases, there was a span of 12 bases. Germline CDR1 and CDR2: DFQATT and SNEGSKA (reference sequence).

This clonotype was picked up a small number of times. Written as DNA, the CDR3 is TGCAGCGTTGTAGGGACAGGGAATGAAAAACTGTTTTTT. Residues: CSVVGTGNEKLFF. V gene TRBV29-1 combines with J gene TRBJ1-4; 9 nucleotides align to TRBD1. The CDR3 extends over 13 amino acids. Germline-derived CDR1 and CDR2 are SQVTM and ANQGSEA. V lost 4 bases to trimming and J lost 5 bases; unmatched junction nucleotides: 2.

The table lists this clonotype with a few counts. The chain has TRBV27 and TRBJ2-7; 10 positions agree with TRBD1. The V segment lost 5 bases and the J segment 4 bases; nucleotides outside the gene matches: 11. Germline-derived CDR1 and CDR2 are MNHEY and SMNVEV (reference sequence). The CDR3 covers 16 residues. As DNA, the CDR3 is TGTGCCAGCAGTATGACAGGGGGCGCGGCCTCTTACGAGCAGTACTTC. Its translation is CASSMTGGAASYEQYF.

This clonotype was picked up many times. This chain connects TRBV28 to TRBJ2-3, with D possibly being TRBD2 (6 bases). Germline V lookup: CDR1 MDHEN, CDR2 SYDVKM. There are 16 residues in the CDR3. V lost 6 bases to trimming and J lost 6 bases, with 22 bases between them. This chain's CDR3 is CASSSPGGAMRDTQYF. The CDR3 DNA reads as TGTGCCAGCAGCTCCCCCGGAGGGGCGATGAGGGATACGCAGTATTTT. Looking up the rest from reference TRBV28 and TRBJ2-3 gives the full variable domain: DVKVTQSSRYLVKRTGEKVFLECVQDMDHENMFWYRQDPGLGLRLIYFSYDVKMKEKGDIPEGYSVSREKKERFSLILESASTNQTSMYLCASSSPGGAMRDTQYFGPGTRLTVL.

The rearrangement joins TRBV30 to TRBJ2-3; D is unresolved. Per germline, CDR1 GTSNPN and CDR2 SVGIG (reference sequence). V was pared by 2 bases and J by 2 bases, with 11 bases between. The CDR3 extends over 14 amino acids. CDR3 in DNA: TGTGCCTGGAGTCCTCGTGGGCACACAGATACGCAGTATTTT. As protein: CAWSPRGHTDTQYF.

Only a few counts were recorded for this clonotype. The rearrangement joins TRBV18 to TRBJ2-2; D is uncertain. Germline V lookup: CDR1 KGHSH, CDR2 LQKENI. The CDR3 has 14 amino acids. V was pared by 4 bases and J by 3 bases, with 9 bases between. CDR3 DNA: TGTGCCAGCTCACAGATTAAAGACACCGGGGAGCTGTTTTTT. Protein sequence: CASSQIKDTGELFF. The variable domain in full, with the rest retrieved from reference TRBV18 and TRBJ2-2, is NAGVMQNPRHLVRRRGQEARLRCSPMKGHSHVYWYRQLPEEGLKFMVYLQKENIIDESGMPKERFSAEFPKEGPSILRIQQVVRGDSAAYFCASSQIKDTGELFFGEGSRLTVL.

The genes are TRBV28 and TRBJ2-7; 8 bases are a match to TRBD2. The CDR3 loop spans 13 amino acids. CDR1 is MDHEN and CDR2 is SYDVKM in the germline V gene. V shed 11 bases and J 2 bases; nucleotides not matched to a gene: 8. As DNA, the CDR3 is TGTGCCGTTGGCGGCGGGAGGACCTACGAGCAGTACTTC. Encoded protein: CAVGGGRTYEQYF.

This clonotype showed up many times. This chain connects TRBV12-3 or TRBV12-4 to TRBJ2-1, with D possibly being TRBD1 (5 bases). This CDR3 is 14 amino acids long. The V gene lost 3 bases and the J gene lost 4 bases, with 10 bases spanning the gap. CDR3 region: CASSLSGAYNEQFF. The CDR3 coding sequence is TGTGCCAGCAGTTTGTCTGGGGCGTACAATGAGCAGTTCTTC.

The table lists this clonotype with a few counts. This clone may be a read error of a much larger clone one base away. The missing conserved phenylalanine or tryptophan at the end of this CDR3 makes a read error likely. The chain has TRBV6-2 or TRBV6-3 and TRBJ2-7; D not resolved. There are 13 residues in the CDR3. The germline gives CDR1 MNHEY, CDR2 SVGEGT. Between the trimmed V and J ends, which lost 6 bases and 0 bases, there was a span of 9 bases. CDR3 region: CASSEEPSYEQYS. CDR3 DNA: TGTGCCAGCAGCGAGGAACCCTCCTACGAGCAGTACTCC.

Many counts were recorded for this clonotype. The CDR3 region has the DNA TGTGCCAGCAGCTTAACTAGCGGAAGCACAGATACGCAGTATTTT. Protein product: CASSLTSGSTDTQYF. This sequence joins TRBV7-9 and TRBJ2-3; 8 bases fit TRBD2. With V trimmed by 2 bases and J by 0 bases, 1 base remained unmatched. The germline V gene encodes CDR1 SEHNR and CDR2 FQNEAQ (reference sequence). The CDR3 runs to 15 residues.

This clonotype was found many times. CDR3 DNA: TGTGCCAGCAGCTTGGCGACAGGGGGTCAGCCCCAGCATTTT. It yields the protein CASSLATGGQPQHF. This chain joins TRBV5-5 and TRBJ1-5; the match to TRBD1 covers 9 bases. V was clipped by 0 bases and J by 6 bases; unmatched bases: 1. CDR3 length equals 14 residues. Germline loops: CDR1 SGHKS, CDR2 YYEKEE (reference sequence).

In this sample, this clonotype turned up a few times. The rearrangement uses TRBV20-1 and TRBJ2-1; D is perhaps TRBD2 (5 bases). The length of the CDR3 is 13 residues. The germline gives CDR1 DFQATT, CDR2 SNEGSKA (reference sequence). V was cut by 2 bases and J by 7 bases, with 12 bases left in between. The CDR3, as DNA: TGCAGTGCTAGATTTAGCGTTGGGAATGAGCAGTTCTTC. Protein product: CSARFSVGNEQFF.

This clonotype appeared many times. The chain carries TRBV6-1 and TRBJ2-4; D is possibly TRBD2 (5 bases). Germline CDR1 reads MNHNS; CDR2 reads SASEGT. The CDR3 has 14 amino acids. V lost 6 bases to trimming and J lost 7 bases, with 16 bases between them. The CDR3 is CASSSSRDWNIQYF. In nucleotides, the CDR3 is TGTGCCAGCAGCTCCAGCCGGGATTGGAACATTCAGTACTTC.

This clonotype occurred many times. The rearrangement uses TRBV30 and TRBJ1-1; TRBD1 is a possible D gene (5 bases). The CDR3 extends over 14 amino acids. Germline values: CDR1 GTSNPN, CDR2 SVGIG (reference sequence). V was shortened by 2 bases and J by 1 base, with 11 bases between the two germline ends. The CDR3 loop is CAWSPGFGNTEAFF. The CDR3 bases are TGTGCCTGGAGTCCAGGGTTTGGGAACACTGAAGCTTTCTTT.

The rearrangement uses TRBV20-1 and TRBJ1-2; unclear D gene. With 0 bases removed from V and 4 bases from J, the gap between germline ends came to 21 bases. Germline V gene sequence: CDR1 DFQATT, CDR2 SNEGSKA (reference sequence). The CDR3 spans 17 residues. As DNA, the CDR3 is TGCAGTGCTAGAGACCCCGTACAGAGTTCTAATTCCTATGGCTACACCTTC. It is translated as CSARDPVQSSNSYGYTF.

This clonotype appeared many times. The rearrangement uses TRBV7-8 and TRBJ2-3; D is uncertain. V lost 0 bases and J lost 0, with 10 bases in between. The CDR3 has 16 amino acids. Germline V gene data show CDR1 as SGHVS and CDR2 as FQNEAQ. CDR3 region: CASSLARMDSTDTQYF. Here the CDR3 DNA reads TGTGCCAGCAGCTTAGCACGTATGGACAGCACAGATACGCAGTATTTT.

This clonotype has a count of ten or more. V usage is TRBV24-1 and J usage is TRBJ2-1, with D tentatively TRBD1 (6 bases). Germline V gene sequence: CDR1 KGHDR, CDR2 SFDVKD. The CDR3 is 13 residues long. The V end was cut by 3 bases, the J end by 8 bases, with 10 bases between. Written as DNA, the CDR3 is TGTGCCACCAGTGATCAGGGGCGCGATGAGCAGTTCTTC. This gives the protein CATSDQGRDEQFF.